What follows is one T cell receptor (beta chain) and its context. The antigen remains unidentified. These data come from a study of breast tumors, draining lymph nodes, adjacent tissues. General study results and limits: The lymph node origin of tumor T cells was framed as consistent with a hypothesis, not demonstrated.

V shed 2 bases and J 0 bases; nucleotides not matched to a gene: 1. This CDR3 spans 15 amino acids. Germline-derived CDR1 and CDR2 are DFQATT and SNEGSKA (reference sequence). TCRdb passed the multiplex PCR reads through MiXCR, listing each CDR3 protein once. The table lists roughly 16,000 distinct CDR3 sequences, less than 65% of them singletons. This clonotype was sampled from a female donor with breast cancer. Some clones in this sample may be carry-over from other donors' samples. Input material: tumor-adjacent breast tissue. This chain connects TRBV20-1 to TRBJ2-3; the match to TRBD2 covers 11 bases. The CDR3: CSARRTSGSTDTQYF. In DNA, the CDR3 is TGCAGTGCTAGAAGGACTAGCGGGAGCACAGATACGCAGTATTTT.